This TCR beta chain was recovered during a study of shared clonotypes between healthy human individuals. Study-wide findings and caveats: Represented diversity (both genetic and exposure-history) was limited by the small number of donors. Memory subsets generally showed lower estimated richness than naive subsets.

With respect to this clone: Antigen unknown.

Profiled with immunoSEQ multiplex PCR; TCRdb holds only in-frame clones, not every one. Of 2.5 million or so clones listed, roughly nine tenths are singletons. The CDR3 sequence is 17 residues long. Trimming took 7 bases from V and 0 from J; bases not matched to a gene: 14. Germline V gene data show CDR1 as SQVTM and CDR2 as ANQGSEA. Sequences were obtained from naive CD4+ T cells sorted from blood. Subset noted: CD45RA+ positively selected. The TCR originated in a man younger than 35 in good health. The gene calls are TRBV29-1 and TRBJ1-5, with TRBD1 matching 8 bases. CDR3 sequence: CSARTGTDRNSNQPQHF. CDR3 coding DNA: TGCAGCGCTCGGACAGGGACCGACCGCAATAGCAATCAGCCCCAGCATTTT.